This passage covers 30 T cell receptor beta chains from one sample sequenced in a study of blood T cell repertoires in COVID-19. Some clones are missing from TCRdb's copy, which holds only in-frame ones; the method was immunoSEQ multiplex PCR. The table records approximately 170,000 clones, around 83% of them present only once. The sample consisted of peripheral blood. The receptor source for this set is a man between 65 and 85 years old who had recovered from COVID-19.

CDR3 sequence reads: CASSLQGIYGYTF. Here the CDR3 DNA reads TGTGCCAGCAGCTTACAGGGTATCTATGGCTACACCTTC. This chain links TRBV7-9 with TRBJ1-2; the D gene is possibly TRBD1 (5 bases). Germline V gene data show CDR1 as SEHNR and CDR2 as FQNEAQ (reference sequence). This CDR3 region has 13 residues. The ends were cut back, 2 bases at V and 4 bases at J, with 8 bases in the middle.

J is TRBJ1-5 and V is TRBV15; 9 nucleotides align to TRBD1. CDR1 LNHNV and CDR2 YYDKDF come from the germline V gene (reference sequence). With 1 base clipped from V and 7 bases from J, the junction kept 5 bases outside the gene matches. This CDR3 has 15 amino acids. The CDR3 DNA reads TGTGCCACCAGCAGAGTGGGACAGGGAAGGCAGCCCCAGCATTTT. Protein product: CATSRVGQGRQPQHF.

The CDR3 DNA reads TGTGCCAGCAGCAACAGGGGTCTAGGTGAAAAACTGTTTTTT. It yields the protein CASSNRGLGEKLFF. The V call is TRBV6-2 or TRBV6-3, the J call TRBJ1-4; 7 nucleotides agree with TRBD1. This CDR3 has 14 amino acids. CDR1 is MNHEY and CDR2 is SVGEGT in the germline V gene. Unmatched junction bases numbered 8, after V lost 6 bases and J lost 7 bases.

This chain joins TRBV28 and TRBJ2-1; no reliable D call. The CDR3 is made up of 14 amino acids. The germline V gene has CDR1 MDHEN and CDR2 SYDVKM. Trimming left V 4 bases short and J 4 bases short, with 11 bases between. CDR3 region: CASSSPLRYNEQFF. CDR3 nucleotides: TGTGCCAGCAGTTCCCCGTTACGGTACAATGAGCAGTTCTTC.

The chain uses TRBV2 and TRBJ2-3, with unresolved D. The CDR3 sequence is 16 residues long. Germline-derived CDR1 and CDR2 are SNHLY and FYNNEI. V was cut by 6 bases and J by 4 bases, with 20 bases left in between. CDR3 sequence (DNA): TGTGCCAGCAGGGGTATGAGTAGTGGAGTGCCAGATACGCAGTATTTT. Protein sequence: CASRGMSSGVPDTQYF.

This sequence joins TRBV5-4 and TRBJ1-2; TRBD1 might be the D (5 bases). Trimming left V 4 bases short and J 6 bases short, with 19 bases between. Germline V CDR1 and CDR2: SGHNT, YYREEE (reference sequence). The CDR3 is made up of 15 amino acids. The CDR3 protein is CASSGGGSGFDGYTF. CDR3 DNA sequence: TGTGCCAGCAGCGGGGGGGGGTCAGGATTCGATGGCTACACCTTC.

The rearrangement joins TRBV6-6 to TRBJ1-2; possibly TRBD1 for D (6 bases). Germline values: CDR1 MNHNY, CDR2 SVGAGI (reference sequence). V was cut by 11 bases and J by 8 bases, with 21 bases left in between. The length of the CDR3 is 13 residues. The CDR3 loop reads CAGGIGRGDGYTF. CDR3 DNA: TGTGCCGGGGGAATAGGCAGGGGAGACGGCTACACCTTC.

J is TRBJ2-7 and V is TRBV5-1, with D perhaps TRBD1 (6 bases). The germline gives CDR1 SGHRS, CDR2 YFSETQ. The ends were cut back, 4 bases at V and 6 bases at J, with 8 bases in the middle. The length of the CDR3 is 11 residues. The CDR3 loop is CASSGQFEQYF. In nucleotides, the CDR3 is TGCGCCAGCAGCGGACAGTTCGAGCAGTACTTC.

The genes are TRBV7-9 and TRBJ1-2; a weak D match, TRBD1 (5 bases). Looked up from germline, CDR1 is SEHNR and CDR2 is FQNEAQ (reference sequence). V was cut by 5 bases and J by 8 bases, with 15 bases left in between. The CDR3 length is 13 residues. This CDR3 is CASSAQGLEGYTF. CDR3 sequence (DNA): TGTGCCAGCAGCGCTCAGGGTTTGGAGGGCTACACCTTC.

The V gene is TRBV28, the J gene TRBJ1-6; TRBD1 agrees at 8 bases. The CDR3 is made up of 14 amino acids. The V gene end was trimmed by 7 bases and the J gene end by 11 bases; junction bases not matched to a gene: 10. Germline V lookup: CDR1 MDHEN, CDR2 SYDVKM. This CDR3 reads CASMSGQGFAPLHF. CDR3 bases: TGTGCCAGCATGAGCGGACAGGGTTTTGCACCCCTCCACTTT.

The rearrangement links TRBV2 to TRBJ1-1; TRBD1 might be the D (6 bases). With 6 bases removed from V and 1 base from J, the gap between germline ends came to 18 bases. The CDR3 runs to 16 residues. Germline V lookup: CDR1 SNHLY, CDR2 FYNNEI. This chain's CDR3 is CASSVQGEVGNTEAFF. As DNA, the CDR3 is TGTGCCAGCAGCGTACAGGGTGAGGTGGGGAACACTGAAGCTTTCTTT. Full variable domain (remainder filled in from reference TRBV2 and TRBJ1-1): EPEVTQTPSHQVTQMGQEVILRCVPISNHLYFYWYRQILGQKVEFLVSFYNNEISEKSEIFDDQFSVERPDGSNFTLKIRSTKLEDSAMYFCASSVQGEVGNTEAFFGQGTRLTVV.

This sequence joins TRBV6-5 and TRBJ1-5; D is unresolved. This CDR3 region has 14 residues. In germline, CDR1 is MNHEY, CDR2 SVGAGI. V was pared by 8 bases and J by 2 bases, with 13 bases between. The CDR3 protein is CASQAPPGNQPQHF. CDR3 DNA sequence: TGTGCCAGCCAGGCCCCCCCGGGCAATCAGCCCCAGCATTTT.

V is TRBV6-1 and J is TRBJ2-1, with 11 positions matching TRBD2. This CDR3 spans 16 amino acids. The germline gives CDR1 MNHNS, CDR2 SASEGT. Trimming took 2 bases from V and 7 from J; bases not matched to a gene: 7. CDR3 in amino acids: CASSETSGSFSNEQFF. Written as DNA, the CDR3 is TGTGCCAGCAGTGAAACTAGCGGGAGCTTTTCGAATGAGCAGTTCTTC.

This clone was seen once. The V gene is TRBV27, the J gene TRBJ2-2; 8 bases are a match to TRBD2. The CDR3 totals 16 residues. The germline CDR1 and CDR2 sequences are MNHEY and SMNVEV (reference sequence). J gave up 6 bases and V 5 bases, and 11 bases lay outside the gene matches. The CDR3 region has the DNA TGTGCCAGCAGTCCCCAGACGGGAGGGCCGGCCGGGGAGCTGTTTTTT. Its protein is CASSPQTGGPAGELFF.

The rearrangement uses TRBV6-6 and TRBJ2-1; 12 bases fit TRBD2. Germline trimming cut 10 bases from V and 6 bases from J; bases unmatched to any gene: 7. Germline V gives CDR1 MNHNY, CDR2 SVGAGI (reference sequence). The CDR3 is 14 residues long. Here the CDR3 reads CATKTSGSPNEQFF. The CDR3 nucleotides are TGTGCCACTAAGACTAGCGGGAGCCCCAATGAGCAGTTCTTC.

The J gene is TRBJ2-7, the V gene TRBV19; weak D call: TRBD2 (6 bases). In germline, CDR1 is LNHDA, CDR2 SQIVND (reference sequence). This CDR3 spans 15 amino acids. Trimming shortened V by 3 bases and J by 3 bases, and 15 bases separated the two germline ends. Here the CDR3 DNA reads TGTGCCAGTAGTATCGCCGCGGGACTTCTCTACGAGCAGTACTTC. Translated, it gives CASSIAAGLLYEQYF.

V is TRBV7-3 and J is TRBJ2-7; D is perhaps TRBD2 (7 bases). The CDR3 is 13 amino acids. Trimming shortened V by 5 bases and J by 7 bases, and 15 bases separated the two germline ends. Germline assignment: CDR1 SGHTA and CDR2 FQGTGA. CDR3 bases: TGTGCCAGCAGCCCCCCGGGGGGCCGGGAGCAGTACTTC. Its translation is CASSPPGGREQYF.

A remark on this clone: Other nucleotide sequences in the sample specify the same CDR3. This chain connects TRBV29-1 to TRBJ2-2, with 9 positions matching TRBD2. J was trimmed by 0 bases and V by 4 bases; bases with no gene match: 0. The length of the CDR3 is 14 residues. CDR1 and CDR2 from the germline V gene are SQVTM and ANQGSEA. The CDR3 region is CSVGLAANTGELFF. CDR3 nucleotides: TGCAGCGTTGGACTAGCGGCGAACACCGGGGAGCTGTTTTTT.

The genes are TRBV11-3 and TRBJ2-1; 8 bases align to TRBD2. From germline, CDR1 is SGHNT and CDR2 YENEEA. Trimming cost V 5 bases and J 3 bases; bases outside gene matches: 0. The CDR3 is made up of 13 amino acids. The CDR3 loop is CASSLAGYNEQFF. CDR3 nucleotides: TGTGCCAGCAGCCTAGCGGGCTACAATGAGCAGTTCTTC.

The rearrangement links TRBV9 to TRBJ2-1; D remains ambiguous. V was trimmed by 2 bases and J by 0 bases, leaving 12 bases between them. This CDR3 region has 16 residues. Germline V lookup: CDR1 SGDLS, CDR2 YYNGEE. The CDR3 region has the DNA TGTGCCAGCAGCGTCTCGGGTCCGAGCTCCTACAATGAGCAGTTCTTC. Amino acids: CASSVSGPSSYNEQFF.

CDR3 region: CASSTWDRIYTGELFF. CDR3 nucleotides: TGTGCCAGTAGTACTTGGGACAGGATTTACACCGGGGAGCTGTTTTTT. This chain links TRBV19 with TRBJ2-2, with 8 bases aligning to TRBD1. J lost 3 bases, V lost 4 bases, and 7 bases had no gene match. This CDR3 has 16 residues. Germline values: CDR1 LNHDA, CDR2 SQIVND (reference sequence).

The rearrangement uses TRBV7-6 and TRBJ1-3; possible D gene TRBD1, 5 bases. V was pared by 0 bases and J by 2 bases, with 11 bases between. The germline CDR1 and CDR2 sequences are SGHVS and FNYEAQ. The CDR3 extends over 16 amino acids. CDR3 in DNA: TGTGCCAGCAGCTTAGCGGTCCCAGGGACTGGAAACACCATATATTTT. Amino acid sequence: CASSLAVPGTGNTIYF.

The chain is built from TRBV6-4 and TRBJ2-2, with TRBD1 as a possible D gene (7 bases). V was cut by 5 bases and J by 3 bases, with 25 bases left in between. CDR1 is MRHNA, CDR2 SNTAGT, per germline. The CDR3 has 19 residues. The CDR3 DNA follows: TGTGCCAGCAGTACGACAGGGTACGCTTCGGGAGCGGACACCGGGGAGCTGTTTTTT. Amino acids: CASSTTGYASGADTGELFF.

This clone has only one observation. This chain connects TRBV27 to TRBJ1-6; D remains ambiguous. Germline loops: CDR1 MNHEY, CDR2 SMNVEV (reference sequence). The length of the CDR3 is 13 residues. Between the trimmed V and J ends, which lost 8 bases and 8 bases, there was a span of 13 bases. The CDR3 is CASGPGWYSPLHF. CDR3 coding DNA: TGTGCCAGCGGCCCGGGGTGGTATTCACCCCTCCACTTT.

The rearrangement uses TRBV2 and TRBJ1-4; possible D gene TRBD1, 6 bases. V lost 7 bases and J lost 3, with 12 bases in between. Germline CDR1 and CDR2: SNHLY and FYNNEI. This CDR3 has 14 residues. Here the CDR3 reads CASTEQGPNEKLFF. CDR3 sequence (DNA): TGTGCCAGCACGGAACAGGGCCCTAATGAAAAACTGTTTTTT.

The rearrangement uses TRBV5-6 and TRBJ2-7; TRBD2 might be the D (5 bases). V shed 4 bases and J shed 3 bases, with 20 bases lying between them. The length of the CDR3 is 16 residues. Looked up from germline, CDR1 is SGHDT and CDR2 is YYEEEE. CDR3 sequence (DNA): TGTGCCAGCAGCCCCCGGACGGACTTTCCGGGCTACGAGCAGTACTTC. Translation: CASSPRTDFPGYEQYF.

The genes are TRBV19 and TRBJ1-2, with D unclear. V shed 5 bases and J shed 8 bases, with 9 bases lying between them. CDR3 length: 11 amino acids. CDR1 and CDR2 from the germline V gene are LNHDA and SQIVND (reference sequence). The CDR3 nucleotides are TGTGCCAGTAGTTACTCCAGGGGCTACACCTTC. Its translation: CASSYSRGYTF.

Turning to this clone: An end of the junction differs from the germline gene, which may be a read error. The chain carries TRBV11-2 and TRBJ2-4, with D possibly TRBD1 on 5 matching bases. The CDR3 runs to 12 residues. Germline V lookup: CDR1 SGHAT, CDR2 FQNNGV. The CDR3 DNA follows: TGTGCCAGCAGCCGAGAAGGGGTTGAACTCGGCTTC. Amino acids: CASSREGVELGF.

The chain joins TRBV19 to TRBJ1-5; D gene uncertain. This CDR3 has 13 amino acids. Germline V gene lookup returns CDR1 LNHDA and CDR2 SQIVND (reference sequence). V was clipped by 5 bases and J by 9 bases, with 14 bases between them. The CDR3 sequence: CASSESGIRPQHF. For the CDR3, the DNA is TGTGCCAGTAGTGAGTCGGGAATTAGGCCCCAGCATTTT.

This clone was observed a single time. The V gene is TRBV28, the J gene TRBJ1-4; D possibly corresponds to TRBD1 (5 bases). The CDR3 loop spans 15 amino acids. CDR1 and CDR2 (germline): MDHEN, SYDVKM. V lost 2 bases and J 3 bases, leaving 10 bases between the germline ends. CDR3 amino acids: CASSLMGGSNEKLFF. The CDR3 DNA reads TGTGCCAGCAGTTTAATGGGGGGATCTAATGAAAAACTGTTTTTT.